Below, one T cell receptor (beta chain) is given with its context. Antigen specificity is unknown. These data belong to a study of cytomegalovirus exposure and HLA in healthy donors. Study results and caveats: In the analysis, some V segments, TRBV6-2 and TRBV6-3 included, were excluded as indistinguishable. There were some public TCRs occurring in many donors, but most TCR sequences were rare.

The V segment lost 0 bases and the J segment 7 bases; nucleotides outside the gene matches: 11. CDR1 and CDR2 (germline): LNHDA, SQIVND (reference sequence). The CDR3 is made up of 16 amino acids. 13 Jbeta primers and 60 Vbeta primers were used for the PCR. Produced via immunoSEQ multiplex PCR; TCRdb's table is partial and in-frame only. The table records some 120,000 clones, around a tenth of them present only once. This receptor was taken from a man aged 25-40 years in good health and CMV-seronegative. This chain joins TRBV19 and TRBJ1-1; TRBD1 matches 7 bases. The sample consisted of PBMCs. CDR3 region: CASSIEAGTASYEAFF. CDR3 DNA: TGTGCCAGTAGTATAGAGGCCGGGACAGCGTCTTATGAAGCTTTCTTT.